A single sample is the source of the 14 T cell receptor beta chains below, sequenced in a study of cytomegalovirus exposure and HLA in healthy donors. The PCR had 60 Vbeta and 13 Jbeta primers. Profiling relied on immunoSEQ multiplex PCR, and the TCRdb table lists in-frame clones only, not all of them. Of approximately 100,000 clones in the sample, 50% to 80% were seen once. Material for sequencing was PBMCs. The source is a man aged 60 to 69 in good health and CMV-seronegative.

The rearrangement links TRBV11-2 to TRBJ2-5; D possibly corresponds to TRBD1 (6 bases). CDR1 and CDR2 (germline): SGHAT, FQNNGV. This CDR3 is built from 14 residues. The V end lost 5 bases, the J end lost 2 bases, and 12 bases lay between the germline ends. CDR3 bases: TGTGCCAGCAGCCCTTGGACAGATCAAGAGACCCAGTACTTC. Its translation is CASSPWTDQETQYF.

The V gene is TRBV5-1, the J gene TRBJ2-3; D gene uncertain. Trimming cost V 1 base and J 2 bases, with 5 bases left between them. Germline CDR1 and CDR2: SGHRS and YFSETQ. The CDR3 is 13 amino acids. Here the CDR3 reads CASSLPVTDTQYF. The CDR3 DNA follows: TGCGCCAGCAGCTTGCCCGTCACAGATACGCAGTATTTT.

This chain uses TRBV6-1 with TRBJ2-3, with 11 positions matching TRBD2. J gave up 6 bases and V 6 bases, and 11 bases lay outside the gene matches. Germline V gene lookup returns CDR1 MNHNS and CDR2 SASEGT. CDR3 length: 16 amino acids. CDR3 residues: CASREIAGGPWDTQYF. CDR3 sequence (DNA): TGTGCCAGCAGAGAAATAGCGGGAGGGCCATGGGATACGCAGTATTTT.

The chain is built from TRBV18 and TRBJ1-6; D is ambiguous. V lost 2 bases to trimming and J lost 10 bases, with 15 bases between them. The CDR3 totals 15 residues. Germline V CDR1 and CDR2: KGHSH, LQKENI. The CDR3 sequence is CASSPAKAGDSPLHF. The CDR3 nucleotides read TGTGCCAGCTCACCAGCGAAGGCAGGTGACTCACCCCTCCACTTT.

This clone has just a few counts. The chain is built from TRBV30 and TRBJ2-3; 9 bases agree with TRBD1. The CDR3 spans 17 residues. Germline V gene data show CDR1 as GTSNPN and CDR2 as SVGIG (reference sequence). Trimming cost V 1 base and J 4 bases; bases outside gene matches: 12. The CDR3: CAWSEDGGQGYPDTQYF. The CDR3 nucleotides are TGTGCCTGGAGTGAAGACGGAGGACAGGGGTACCCAGATACGCAGTATTTT. Full variable domain (missing parts from reference TRBV30 and TRBJ2-3): SQTIHQWPATLVQPVGSPLSLECTVEGTSNPNLYWYRQAAGRGLQLLFYSVGIGQISSEVPQNLSASRPQDRQFILSSKKLLLSDSGFYLCAWSEDGGQGYPDTQYFGPGTRLTVL.

V gene TRBV11-2 combines with J gene TRBJ2-7; 8 nucleotides match TRBD1. V shed 2 bases and J 5 bases; nucleotides not matched to a gene: 17. CDR3 length equals 18 residues. Per the germline V gene, CDR1 is SGHAT and CDR2 is FQNNGV. CDR3 sequence reads: CASSLSYAGQGAFDEQYF. The CDR3 DNA follows: TGTGCCAGCAGCTTATCGTACGCCGGCCAGGGGGCTTTCGACGAGCAGTACTTC.

V gene TRBV6-4 combines with J gene TRBJ2-5, with D perhaps TRBD2 (5 bases). Looked up from germline, CDR1 is MRHNA and CDR2 is SNTAGT. The CDR3 consists of 14 residues. V dropped 6 bases and J dropped 1 base, with 12 bases sitting between them. The CDR3 sequence: CASSPVGGQETQYF. CDR3 sequence (DNA): TGTGCCAGCAGCCCTGTAGGAGGCCAAGAGACCCAGTACTTC.

This chain connects TRBV14 to TRBJ2-7; 12 bases line up with TRBD2. V was pared by 4 bases and J by 7 bases, with 8 bases of the junction left unmatched. The germline V gene has CDR1 SGHDN and CDR2 FVKESK. The CDR3 length is 15 residues. CDR3 amino acids: CASSPRLAGVDEQYF. CDR3 nucleotides: TGTGCCAGCAGCCCCCGACTAGCGGGAGTGGATGAGCAGTACTTC.

This chain uses TRBV6-5 with TRBJ1-2; TRBD1 aligns across 8 bases. CDR3 length: 13 residues. The V gene's germline CDR1 is MNHEY and CDR2 SVGAGI. Trimming removed 4 bases from V and 8 bases from J; junction bases left unmatched: 6. The CDR3 reads CASSSGQGWGYTF. The CDR3 DNA is TGTGCCAGCAGTTCCGGACAGGGTTGGGGCTACACCTTC.

This rearrangement joins TRBV13 to TRBJ1-1; D might be TRBD1 (6 bases). This CDR3 spans 18 amino acids. V lost 2 bases and J lost 1, with 20 bases in between. Germline CDR1 PRHDT, CDR2 FYEKMQ (reference sequence). The CDR3 protein is CASSLPGHPNIGNTEAFF. DNA of the CDR3: TGTGCCAGCAGCTTACCGGGACACCCGAACATCGGGAACACTGAAGCTTTCTTT.

Here the CDR3 reads CASSLAARRGELFF. The CDR3 DNA sequence: TGTGCCAGCAGCTTAGCGGCCCGGCGGGGGGAGCTGTTTTTT. The rearrangement uses TRBV11-1 and TRBJ2-2; D remains unclear. The CDR3 consists of 14 residues. Between the trimmed V and J ends, which lost 0 bases and 8 bases, there was a span of 10 bases. Germline-derived CDR1 and CDR2 are SGHAT and FQDESV (reference sequence).

This clone was detected a few times. This rearrangement joins TRBV7-2 to TRBJ2-1; 9 bases line up with TRBD2. Germline trimming cut 5 bases from V and 1 base from J; bases unmatched to any gene: 12. The CDR3 sequence is 18 residues long. Germline values: CDR1 SGHTA, CDR2 FQGNSA. DNA for the CDR3: TGTGCCAGCAGCCCCAGATACATAGCGGGAGAATCCTACAATGAGCAGTTCTTC. Protein sequence: CASSPRYIAGESYNEQFF.

The chain joins TRBV11-3 to TRBJ1-2, with D hard to call. V was pared by 5 bases and J by 8 bases, with 18 bases between. Germline CDR1 reads SGHNT; CDR2 reads YENEEA. The CDR3 loop spans 14 amino acids. CDR3 bases: TGTGCCAGCAGCCTCGGAATTGATGGGCGCGGCTACACCTTC. It codes for CASSLGIDGRGYTF.

This clone turned up a few times. This chain links TRBV6-5 with TRBJ1-3; 7 bases map to TRBD1. With 8 bases clipped from V and 4 bases from J, the junction kept 8 bases outside the gene matches. The CDR3 is 14 residues long. Germline CDR1 is MNHEY and CDR2 is SVGAGI. The DNA of the CDR3 is TGTGCCAGCCTCTCTACAGGGGACGGAAACACCATATATTTT. Translating it yields CASLSTGDGNTIYF.